The text below deals with one T cell receptor (beta chain). Antigen specificity is unknown. V was pared by 0 bases and J by 4 bases, with 7 bases of the junction left unmatched. Germline CDR1 reads MGHRA; CDR2 reads YSYEKL. This CDR3 contains 16 residues. The record originates from a study of shared clonotypes between healthy human individuals. About the study: CD4 naive and CD4 memory each took three plates per donor, while CD8 naive took two and CD8 memory one. Notes on the study in general: The study generally estimated greater richness for naive than memory subsets.

Method: immunoSEQ multiplex PCR; TCRdb's copy keeps in-frame clones and lacks some. Of 550,000 to 600,000 clones in the sample, more than 95% are singletons; the top ten hold roughly 0.29%. It was CD45RO-negative cells, positively selected for CCR7, that made up naive CD8 cells, with terminally differentiated effector memory CD45RA+ cells excluded. The specimen sequenced was naive CD8+ T cells sorted from blood. The chain is built from TRBV4-1 and TRBJ1-1, with 8 bases fitting TRBD1. The sequence was obtained from a man younger than 45 in good health. Here the CDR3 reads CASSQEGRGPGTEAFF. CDR3 nucleotide sequence: TGCGCCAGCAGCCAAGAAGGCAGGGGGCCGGGCACTGAAGCTTTCTTT.